This T cell receptor (beta chain) was documented in a study of cytomegalovirus exposure and HLA in healthy donors. The PCR had 60 Vbeta and 13 Jbeta primers. Sequencing used immunoSEQ multiplex PCR; TCRdb keeps in-frame clones, though not all of them. The data contain over 150,000 clones, roughly 80% of them singletons. The junction had 6 bases not matched to a gene; V was cut back by 2 bases and J by 2 bases. The CDR3 runs to 15 residues. CDR1 and CDR2 (germline): KGHSH, LQKENI. This receptor was identified in a man aged 30-40 years in good health and CMV-seropositive. Sequenced sample: PBMCs. The J gene is TRBJ2-7, the V gene TRBV18; 7 nucleotides agree with TRBD1. The CDR3 sequence: CASSPGTENTYEQYF. CDR3 DNA: TGTGCCAGCTCACCAGGGACAGAGAATACCTACGAGCAGTACTTC. Filled out from reference TRBV18 and TRBJ2-7, the complete variable domain reads NAGVMQNPRHLVRRRGQEARLRCSPMKGHSHVYWYRQLPEEGLKFMVYLQKENIIDESGMPKERFSAEFPKEGPSILRIQQVVRGDSAAYFCASSPGTENTYEQYFGPGTRLTVT.